The 11 T cell receptor beta chains listed next were all sequenced from one sample in a study of early T cells in non-severe SARS-CoV-2 infection (TCRdb year 2021). Library prep was done by 5' RACE. This sample was sequenced with a NextSeq 500. Clones were called with MiXCR by TCRdb after fastp trimmed the public reads at Q25, and only in-frame beta chains were retained. Merged by CDR3 protein, the rows form single entries marked with the most common genes and DNA. This sample has about 64,000 distinct CDR3 sequences in its table, and less than 9.5% of those were observed once. In total, the top ten clones hold 13% of the sample. The sample in question was whole blood, obtained at baseline. The receptors originated from an adult who was a healthcare worker with PCR-confirmed SARS-CoV-2 infection or an uninfected control (not recorded which).

This clonotype was found many times. V usage is TRBV20-1 and J usage is TRBJ1-1, with 11 bases lining up with TRBD1. Trimming at V came to 0 bases and at J to 5 bases, leaving 2 bases not matched to a gene. The CDR3 covers 14 residues. Germline assignment: CDR1 DFQATT and CDR2 SNEGSKA (reference sequence). This chain's CDR3 is CSAREGTGGTEAFF. The CDR3 bases are TGCAGTGCTAGAGAAGGGACAGGGGGTACTGAAGCTTTCTTT.

The sample holds many counts of this clonotype. One end of the junction is discordant with germline, which a read error may explain. The chain carries TRBV6-1 and TRBJ2-7; D gene unclear. Germline values: CDR1 MNHNS, CDR2 SASEGT. The CDR3 is made up of 14 amino acids. The CDR3 coding sequence is TGTGCCTGCAGTGAGGACCCCCTTTCCCACGAGCAGTACTTC. This encodes CACSEDPLSHEQYF.

This clonotype showed up many times. The J gene is TRBJ2-7, the V gene TRBV29-1; D may be TRBD2 (5 bases). The CDR3 has 13 amino acids. Looked up from germline, CDR1 is SQVTM and CDR2 is ANQGSEA. Between the trimmed V and J ends, which lost 6 bases and 3 bases, there was a span of 15 bases. CDR3 region: CSVGNDRGYEQYF. CDR3 DNA sequence: TGCAGCGTCGGCAACGACCGGGGCTACGAGCAGTACTTC.

J is TRBJ2-6 and V is TRBV15; no clear D. Trimming cost V 6 bases and J 1 base, with 4 bases left between them. The length of the CDR3 is 13 residues. Germline assignment: CDR1 LNHNV and CDR2 YYDKDF (reference sequence). For the CDR3, the DNA is TGTGCCACCAGGAAGTCTGGGGCCAACGTCCTGACTTTC. Protein: CATRKSGANVLTF. The whole variable domain, filled in from reference TRBV15 and TRBJ2-6, reads DAMVIQNPRYQVTQFGKPVTLSCSQTLNHNVMYWYQQKSSQAPKLLFHYYDKDFNNEADTPDNFQSRRPNTSFCFLDIRSPGLGDTAMYLCATRKSGANVLTFGAGSRLTVL.

In this sample, this clonotype turned up many times. V usage is TRBV27 and J usage is TRBJ2-2, with 7 bases matching TRBD2. The length of the CDR3 is 14 residues. Trimming cost V 5 bases and J 6 bases; bases outside gene matches: 6. Germline V gives CDR1 MNHEY, CDR2 SMNVEV (reference sequence). The CDR3 loop is CASSPGLEAGELFF. The CDR3 DNA sequence: TGTGCCAGCAGTCCAGGACTAGAGGCCGGGGAGCTGTTTTTT.

This chain uses TRBV2 with TRBJ2-5; weak D call: TRBD1 (5 bases). This CDR3 region has 14 residues. Trimming left V 5 bases short and J 1 base short, with 11 bases between. Germline V CDR1 and CDR2: SNHLY, FYNNEI. The CDR3 region has the DNA TGTGCCAGCAGTTCCGACAGAGGCCAAGAGACCCAGTACTTC. This sequence encodes CASSSDRGQETQYF.

The chain links TRBV19 to TRBJ1-2; no reliable D call. V was clipped by 10 bases and J by 5 bases, with 14 bases between them. The CDR3 is 12 amino acids. CDR1 is LNHDA and CDR2 is SQIVND in the germline V gene (reference sequence). This CDR3 is CATSNRGYGYTF. DNA for the CDR3: TGTGCCACTTCAAACCGAGGGTATGGCTACACCTTC.

The V call is TRBV6-6, the J call TRBJ1-5; weak D call: TRBD1 (6 bases). The germline V and J ends were trimmed by 0 bases and 6 bases, with 21 bases remaining between them. This CDR3 is 18 amino acids long. Germline V gene sequence: CDR1 MNHNY, CDR2 SVGAGI (reference sequence). DNA of the CDR3: TGTGCCAGCAGTTACTCCGAGGGCGCACGTACAGGGAGTCAGCCCCAGCATTTT. Encoded protein: CASSYSEGARTGSQPQHF.

By its share, this clonotype is medium-sized. The chain uses TRBV6-5 and TRBJ2-2; D may be TRBD2 (5 bases). The CDR3 extends over 14 amino acids. The V end was cut by 10 bases, the J end by 6 bases, with 18 bases between. Germline V gene sequence: CDR1 MNHEY, CDR2 SVGAGI. CDR3 sequence: CATGVLLGAGELFF. The CDR3 region has the DNA TGTGCCACCGGGGTTTTGTTAGGCGCCGGGGAGCTGTTTTTT.

V usage is TRBV21-1 and J usage is TRBJ1-2; TRBD1 reflects the table's D call only, with no check against the DNA. TRBV21-1 is given as a pseudogene. The CDR3 loop spans 13 amino acids. This CDR3 is CASSKPPGYGYTF. For the CDR3, the DNA is TGTGCCAGCAGCAAACCCCCCGGCTATGGCTACACCTTC.

This clonotype was counted between two and nine times. This chain links TRBV5-1 with TRBJ2-7; 10 positions agree with TRBD1. V shed 4 bases, J shed 6 bases, and the junction held 4 bases outside the gene matches. The V gene's germline CDR1 is SGHRS and CDR2 YFSETQ. This CDR3 comprises 13 residues. CDR3 residues: CASSLRTGGEQYF. DNA of the CDR3: TGCGCCAGCAGCCTTAGGACAGGGGGCGAGCAGTACTTC.